This TCR beta chain appears in the sequencing data of a study of neurological immune-mediated disorders (dated by TCRdb to 2018 to 2020). A note on the overall study: Among the approximately 35 multiple sclerosis patients, relapsing-remitting MS accounted for about 31 and secondary progressive MS accounted for 3. Alongside PBMC samples, the set of some 100 TCR-beta libraries contained longitudinal samples, technical triplicates, and paired CD4+ and CD8+ T-cell subsets that had been sorted. The cohort included 60 to 75 subjects: roughly 15 with HAM/TSP, around 34 with multiple sclerosis, and some 20 healthy controls. The study compared peripheral blood TCR-beta repertoires of HTLV-I-associated myelopathy (HAM/TSP) patients, multiple sclerosis patients and healthy controls using UMI-based sequencing. Overall study outcomes, separate from this receptor: Across subjects, expanded clones never shared an identical CDR3 amino acid sequence, which suggests that the TCR-beta repertoires in every group were private. Repertoires from 18 of 34 MS patients were grouped by phylogenetic analysis into a cluster of related CDR3 sequences, suggesting a possible repertoire-level signature. The MS cluster showed no association with clinical or MRI features, and the authors stated that larger cohorts are needed. TCR clonal expansion was highest in HAM/TSP patients and lowest in MS patients, with MS patients falling below even healthy controls.

At least ten counts were recorded for this clonotype. What antigen it recognizes has not been identified. It has no much larger one-base neighbor in the sample; base qualities were not kept. Per the germline V gene, SGHVS is the CDR1 and FQNEAQ is the CDR2. The CDR3 measures 16 amino acids from cysteine to phenylalanine. The kept DNA is CDR3 alone, 48 bases in frame from the first base. V and J are trimmed by 1 base and 5 bases, and the gene matches miss 7 bases of the junction. Libraries from unsorted PBMCs were made from 2 million PBMCs kept in RNAlater at -80 degrees C until RNA extraction. Multiple sclerosis patients were enrolled in a US clinical protocol under which disease progression was evaluated by magnetic resonance imaging. PBMCs were separated from peripheral blood using Ficoll-Hypaque density gradient centrifugation and then cryopreserved in liquid nitrogen. cDNA was synthesized by template-switch 5'RACE using a primer with a 10-nucleotide random unique molecular identifier that tagged each TCR transcript. Over 190 million TCR-beta sequences, covering 15-18 subjects, were produced in each sequencing run. The RNeasy kit was used to extract total RNA. TCR-beta VDJ regions were amplified with primers for the TCR constant region and the 5'RACE anchor, using the KAPA Real-time Library Amplification kit. Sample indexes and Illumina adaptors were added in a first PCR, after which library yield was increased in a second PCR. After Ampure bead purification, the TCR product of roughly 650 bp was size-selected on a 2% E-gel SizeSelection system. Library quality was checked on a Bioanalyzer, concentration was measured with Qubit, and libraries were quantified with the Kapa Library Quantification kit before pooling. An Illumina HiSeq 2500 was used to sequence the libraries paired-end at 2 x 150 bp. To increase sequence diversity, about 23-30% phiX was spiked into each library pool. Regarding the original processing steps: The UMI-based MiGEC pipeline processed quality-filtered reads and removed over 80% of raw TCR sequences during error correction. VDJ genes were aligned to IMGT germline references, and clonotypes were defined by unique CDR3 amino acid sequence plus V-J genes. Clonal expansion, Shannon diversity, and CDR3 relatedness (CalcPairwiseDistances, ClusterSamples) were evaluated with VDJtools, and phylogenetic trees were built with CLCbio workbench. Using coefficient-of-variation modelling across technical triplicates, the study counted a clone as expanded if it had at least 8 unique UMIs. TCRdb handled the public reads itself, with Q25 trimming in fastp and clone calling in MiXCR, and kept productive beta chains. Rows with a matching CDR3 protein are joined into one entry that keeps the most common DNA and genes. The V and J calls shown here were made by TCRdb, not taken from the authors' results. This sample gives roughly 100,000 distinct CDR3 sequences in total; roughly 3.5% of them show up just once. The top ten constitute 5% to 7.5% of the sample.

Sequenced material: PBMCs. The chain couples TRBV7-8 to TRBJ2-5; 10 junctional bases match TRBD2. This sequence originates from a woman between 18 and 30 years old with multiple sclerosis. The sequence in DNA is TGTGCCAGCAGCTTAGGAGCGGGAGGGAGGAAGGAGACCCAGTACTTC. Its coded protein is CASSLGAGGRKETQYF. The CDR3, completed at both ends by the reference TRBV7-8 and TRBJ2-5 genes, gives the full variable domain GAGVSQSPRYKVAKRGQDVALRCDPISGHVSLFWYQQALGQGPEFLTYFQNEAQLDKSGLPSDRFFAERPEGSVSTLKIQRTQQEDSAVYLCASSLGAGGRKETQYFGPGTRLLVL.